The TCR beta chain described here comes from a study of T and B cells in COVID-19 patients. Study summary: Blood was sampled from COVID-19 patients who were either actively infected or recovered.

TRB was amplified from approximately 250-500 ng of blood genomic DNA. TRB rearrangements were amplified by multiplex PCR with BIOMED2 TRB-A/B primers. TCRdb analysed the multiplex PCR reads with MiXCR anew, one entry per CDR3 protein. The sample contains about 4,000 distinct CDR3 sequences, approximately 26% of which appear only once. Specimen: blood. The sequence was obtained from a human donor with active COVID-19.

This CDR3 is CAWSKTGTTDTQYF. The CDR3 DNA follows: TGTGCCTGGAGCAAAACAGGGACCACAGATACGCAGTATTTT. The gene calls are TRBV30 and TRBJ2-3, with D possibly TRBD1 on 6 matching bases. Trimming removed 3 bases from V and 2 bases from J, with 12 bases in between. CDR3 length: 14 residues. Germline V gene sequence: CDR1 GTSNPN, CDR2 SVGIG (reference sequence).